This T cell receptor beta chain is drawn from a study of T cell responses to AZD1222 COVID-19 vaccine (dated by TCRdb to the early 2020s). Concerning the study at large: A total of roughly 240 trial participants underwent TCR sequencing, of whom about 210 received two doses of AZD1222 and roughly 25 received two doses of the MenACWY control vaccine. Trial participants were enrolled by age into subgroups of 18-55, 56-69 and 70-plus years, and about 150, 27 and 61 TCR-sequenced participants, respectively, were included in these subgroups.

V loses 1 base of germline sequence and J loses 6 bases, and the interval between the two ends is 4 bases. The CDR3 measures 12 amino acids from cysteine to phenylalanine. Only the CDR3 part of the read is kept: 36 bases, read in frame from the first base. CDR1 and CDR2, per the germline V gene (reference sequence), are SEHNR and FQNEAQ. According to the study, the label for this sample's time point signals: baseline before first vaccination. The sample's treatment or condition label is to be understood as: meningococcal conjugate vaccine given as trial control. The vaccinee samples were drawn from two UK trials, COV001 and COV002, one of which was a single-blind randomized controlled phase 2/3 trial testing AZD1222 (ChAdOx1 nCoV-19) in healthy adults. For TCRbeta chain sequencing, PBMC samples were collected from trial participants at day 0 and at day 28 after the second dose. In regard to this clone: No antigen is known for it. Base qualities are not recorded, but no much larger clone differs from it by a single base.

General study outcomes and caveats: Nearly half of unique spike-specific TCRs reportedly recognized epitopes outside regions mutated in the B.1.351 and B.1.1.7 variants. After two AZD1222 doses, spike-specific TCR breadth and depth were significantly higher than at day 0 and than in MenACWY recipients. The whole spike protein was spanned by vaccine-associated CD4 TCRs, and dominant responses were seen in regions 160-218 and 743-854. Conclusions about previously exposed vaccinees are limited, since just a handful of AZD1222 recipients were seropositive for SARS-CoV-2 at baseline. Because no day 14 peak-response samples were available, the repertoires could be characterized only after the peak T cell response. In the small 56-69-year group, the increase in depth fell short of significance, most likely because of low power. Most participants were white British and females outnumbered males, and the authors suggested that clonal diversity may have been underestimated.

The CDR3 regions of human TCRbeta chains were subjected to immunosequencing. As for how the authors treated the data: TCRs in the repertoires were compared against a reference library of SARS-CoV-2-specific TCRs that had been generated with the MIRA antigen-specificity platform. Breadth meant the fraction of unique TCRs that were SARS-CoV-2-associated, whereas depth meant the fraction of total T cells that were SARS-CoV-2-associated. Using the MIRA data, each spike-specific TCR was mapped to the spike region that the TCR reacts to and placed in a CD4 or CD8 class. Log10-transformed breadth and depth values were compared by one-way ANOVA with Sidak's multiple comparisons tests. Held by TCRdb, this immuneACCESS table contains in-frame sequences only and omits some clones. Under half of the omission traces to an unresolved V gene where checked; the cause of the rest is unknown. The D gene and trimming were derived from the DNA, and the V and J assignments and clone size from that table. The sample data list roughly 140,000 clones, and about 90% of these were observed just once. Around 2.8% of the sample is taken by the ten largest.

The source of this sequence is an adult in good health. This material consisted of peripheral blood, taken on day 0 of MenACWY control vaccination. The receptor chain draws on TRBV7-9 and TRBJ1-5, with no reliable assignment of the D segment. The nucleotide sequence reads TGTGCCAGCAGCTTAGATGTTCAGCCCCAGCATTTT. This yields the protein CASSLDVQPQHF.